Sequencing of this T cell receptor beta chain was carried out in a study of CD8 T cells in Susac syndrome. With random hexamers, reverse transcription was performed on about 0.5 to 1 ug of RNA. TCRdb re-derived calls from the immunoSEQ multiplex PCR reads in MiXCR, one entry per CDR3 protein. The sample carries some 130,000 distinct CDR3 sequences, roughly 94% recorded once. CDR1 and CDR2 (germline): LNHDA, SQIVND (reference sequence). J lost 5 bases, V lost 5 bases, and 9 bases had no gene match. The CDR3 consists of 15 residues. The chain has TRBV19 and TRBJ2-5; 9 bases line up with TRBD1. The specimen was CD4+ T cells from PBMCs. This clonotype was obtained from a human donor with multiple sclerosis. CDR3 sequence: CASSANTGGLETQYF. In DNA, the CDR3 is TGTGCCAGTAGTGCAAACACAGGGGGCCTGGAGACCCAGTACTTC.